The rows below give T cell receptor beta chains drawn from one sample of a study of T cells after yellow fever vaccination. TCRdb itself ran the 5' RACE reads through MiXCR, one entry per CDR3 protein. The sample has about 240,000 distinct CDR3 sequences; about 7% are singletons. The starting material was CD4+ T cells sorted from PBMCs, obtained 15 days after the yellow fever booster vaccination. These TCRs come from a man aged 25 to 40 who received the YFV17D yellow fever vaccine. Each CDR3 is given with its conserved first and last residue. D genes are given only for firm matches. Clone sizes are given selectively: once, few, many, or a class where the clone is expanded.

J gene: TRBJ2-7; CDR3 length: 20; V gene: TRBV11-2; D gene: NA; clone size: many; CDR3 DNA: TGTGCCAGCAGCTTAGGGTCCTGGGCAGGGTGGAACAGAGATTTCTACGAGCAGTACTTC; CDR3 protein: CASSLGSWAGWNRDFYEQYF
J gene: TRBJ2-1; CDR3 length: 14; V gene: TRBV20-1; D gene: NA; clone size: NA; CDR3 DNA: TGCAGTGCCTTAAGCAGCTCGGCCTACAATGAGCGGTTCTTC; CDR3 protein: CSALSSSAYNERFF
J gene: TRBJ2-2; CDR3 length: 15; V gene: TRBV5-1; D gene: NA; clone size: many; CDR3 DNA: TGCGCCAGCAGCTTGATTAGCGGTGACACCGGGGAGCTGTTTTTT; CDR3 protein: CASSLISGDTGELFF
J gene: TRBJ1-1; CDR3 length: 17; V gene: TRBV7-9; D gene: NA; clone size: few; CDR3 DNA: TGTGCCAGCAGCTTAGGTTTTTTTCGTTTCGGCGAAGGGGGAGCTTTCTTT; CDR3 protein: CASSLGFFRFGEGGAFF
J gene: TRBJ2-2; CDR3 length: 13; V gene: TRBV29-1; D gene: NA; clone size: few; CDR3 DNA: TGCAGCGTTGATTATGACGGAACCGGGGAGCTGTTTTTT; CDR3 protein: CSVDYDGTGELFF
J gene: TRBJ2-1; CDR3 length: 13; V gene: TRBV12-3/TRBV12-4; D gene: NA; clone size: many; CDR3 DNA: TGTGCCAGCAGTTTAGCGGGAGCTCACGATGCGTTCTTC; CDR3 protein: CASSLAGAHDAFF
J gene: TRBJ2-2; CDR3 length: 19; V gene: TRBV5-1; D gene: TRBD1; clone size: NA; CDR3 DNA: TGCGCCAGCAGCCGTCAGCTGGACAGGGCCTTTCTTAGGACCGGGGAGCTGTTTTTT; CDR3 protein: CASSRQLDRAFLRTGELFF
J gene: TRBJ2-1; CDR3 length: 11; V gene: TRBV12-3/TRBV12-4; D gene: NA; clone size: many; CDR3 DNA: TGTGCCAGCAGTCGGATGAATGAGCAGTTCTTC; CDR3 protein: CASSRMNEQFF
J gene: TRBJ2-1; CDR3 length: 15; V gene: TRBV4-3; D gene: NA; clone size: NA; CDR3 DNA: TGCGCCAGCAGCCAAGATCGGACATCACACAATGAGCAGTTCTTC; CDR3 protein: CASSQDRTSHNEQFF
J gene: TRBJ1-6; CDR3 length: 14; V gene: TRBV6-1; D gene: TRBD1; clone size: few; CDR3 DNA: TGTGCCAGCAGTATCCGGACAGGGCAGTCACCCCTCCACTTT; CDR3 protein: CASSIRTGQSPLHF
J gene: TRBJ2-7; CDR3 length: 15; V gene: TRBV20-1; D gene: TRBD2; clone size: many; CDR3 DNA: TGCAGTGCTCGAGAGGTGTTAGCGGGAGTTGACGAGCAGTACTTC; CDR3 protein: CSAREVLAGVDEQYF
J gene: TRBJ2-1; CDR3 length: 14; V gene: TRBV6-5; D gene: NA; clone size: many; CDR3 DNA: TGTGCCAGCAGTTACGGGAGGTATCACAATGAGCAGTTCTTC; CDR3 protein: CASSYGRYHNEQFF
J gene: TRBJ2-7; CDR3 length: 14; V gene: TRBV5-1; D gene: TRBD1; clone size: many; CDR3 DNA: TGCGCCAGCAGCCGCCGACAGGGGTCCTACGAGCAGTACTTC; CDR3 protein: CASSRRQGSYEQYF
J gene: TRBJ2-3; CDR3 length: 15; V gene: TRBV12-3/TRBV12-4; D gene: TRBD2; clone size: few; CDR3 DNA: TGTGCCAGCAGCCTAGCGGGGGAGCTCACAGATACGCAGTATTTT; CDR3 protein: CASSLAGELTDTQYF
J gene: TRBJ2-5; CDR3 length: 16; V gene: TRBV7-9; D gene: TRBD2; clone size: few; CDR3 DNA: TGTGCCAGCAGCTCGAGGACTAGCGCGATCCAAGAGACCCAGTACTTC; CDR3 protein: CASSSRTSAIQETQYF
J gene: TRBJ1-2; CDR3 length: 13; V gene: TRBV12-3/TRBV12-4; D gene: NA; clone size: NA; CDR3 DNA: TGTGCCAGCAGTCCAGGGTTAAGAAATGGCTACACCTTC; CDR3 protein: CASSPGLRNGYTF
J gene: TRBJ2-7; CDR3 length: 13; V gene: TRBV6-5; D gene: NA; clone size: NA; CDR3 DNA: TGTGCCAGCAGTTACTCGACTCTGGGCGAGCAGTACTTC; CDR3 protein: CASSYSTLGEQYF
J gene: TRBJ1-6; CDR3 length: 15; V gene: TRBV20-1; D gene: NA; clone size: many; CDR3 DNA: TGCAGTGCTCGACAGTTAGGGAACTCCAATTCACCCCTCCACTTT; CDR3 protein: CSARQLGNSNSPLHF
J gene: TRBJ2-2; CDR3 length: 16; V gene: TRBV28; D gene: TRBD1; clone size: NA; CDR3 DNA: TGTGCCAGCAGTTACACCGGGACAGGGCGTGCCGGGGAGCTGTTTTTT; CDR3 protein: CASSYTGTGRAGELFF
J gene: TRBJ2-7; CDR3 length: 14; V gene: TRBV7-2; D gene: NA; clone size: many; CDR3 DNA: TGTGCCAGCAGCGAGCCGGGACTTTCTTTTGAGCAGTACTTC; CDR3 protein: CASSEPGLSFEQYF
J gene: TRBJ1-3; CDR3 length: 14; V gene: TRBV4-3; D gene: NA; clone size: NA; CDR3 DNA: TGCGCCAGCAGCCCGGCAACGACAGGAAACACCATATATTTT; CDR3 protein: CASSPATTGNTIYF
J gene: TRBJ2-2; CDR3 length: 15; V gene: TRBV20-1; D gene: TRBD2; clone size: many; CDR3 DNA: TGCAGTGCTAGAGGGGGGACTAGGTCCACCGGGGAGCTGTTTTTT; CDR3 protein: CSARGGTRSTGELFF
J gene: TRBJ1-5; CDR3 length: 16; V gene: TRBV5-1; D gene: NA; clone size: many; CDR3 DNA: TGCGCCAGCAGCTTGTCGGGAGCGGATAGCAATCAGCCCCAGCATTTT; CDR3 protein: CASSLSGADSNQPQHF
J gene: TRBJ2-4; CDR3 length: 14; V gene: TRBV16; D gene: NA; clone size: few; CDR3 DNA: TGTGCCAGCAGCCAAGCAGGGATCGGAAACATTCAGTACTTC; CDR3 protein: CASSQAGIGNIQYF
J gene: TRBJ2-7; CDR3 length: 14; V gene: TRBV23-1; D gene: NA; clone size: many; CDR3 DNA: TGCGCCAGCAGTCCTCACACGGACCCCTACGAGCAGTACTTC; CDR3 protein: CASSPHTDPYEQYF
J gene: TRBJ2-1; CDR3 length: 14; V gene: TRBV19; D gene: NA; clone size: NA; CDR3 DNA: TGTGCCAGTAGTAGGGATCGGATGGATTGGGAGCAGTTCTTC; CDR3 protein: CASSRDRMDWEQFF
J gene: TRBJ2-3; CDR3 length: 12; V gene: TRBV5-5; D gene: NA; clone size: few; CDR3 DNA: TGTGCCAGCAGCGGAGGGGGAGATACGCAGTATTTT; CDR3 protein: CASSGGGDTQYF
J gene: TRBJ1-2; CDR3 length: 12; V gene: TRBV12-3/TRBV12-4; D gene: NA; clone size: many; CDR3 DNA: TGTGCCAGCACCCTCGGGGGAGGCCGCTACACCTTC; CDR3 protein: CASTLGGGRYTF
J gene: TRBJ1-6; CDR3 length: 14; V gene: TRBV27; D gene: NA; clone size: many; CDR3 DNA: TGTGCCAGCAGGCCCGGGTTATATAATTCACCCCTCCACTTT; CDR3 protein: CASRPGLYNSPLHF
J gene: TRBJ2-7; CDR3 length: 11; V gene: TRBV18; D gene: NA; clone size: few; CDR3 DNA: TGTGCCAGCTCAGACCTAAGTTGGAAGTACTTC; CDR3 protein: CASSDLSWKYF
J gene: TRBJ2-1; CDR3 length: 19; V gene: TRBV28; D gene: NA; clone size: NA; CDR3 DNA: TGTGCCAGCAGTGGGGCCCTAGGGGGGTCGGGAGCTGGACTAGGTGAGCAGTTCTTC; CDR3 protein: CASSGALGGSGAGLGEQFF
J gene: TRBJ2-7; CDR3 length: 15; V gene: TRBV7-2; D gene: TRBD2; clone size: NA; CDR3 DNA: TGTGCCAGCAGCTCCTTAGCGGGAGGATCCTACGAGCAGTACTTC; CDR3 protein: CASSSLAGGSYEQYF
J gene: TRBJ1-3; CDR3 length: 16; V gene: TRBV7-2; D gene: NA; clone size: few; CDR3 DNA: TGTGCCAGCAGCTTACTGTCTATCAGCCCTGGAAACACCATATATTTT; CDR3 protein: CASSLLSISPGNTIYF
J gene: TRBJ2-5; CDR3 length: 10; V gene: TRBV29-1; D gene: NA; clone size: many; CDR3 DNA: TGCAGCGCGGGTGGTGAGACCCAGTACTTC; CDR3 protein: CSAGGETQYF
J gene: TRBJ1-5; CDR3 length: 14; V gene: TRBV10-3; D gene: NA; clone size: NA; CDR3 DNA: TGTGCCATCAGTAAGTCCGGCAGCAATCAGCCCCAGCATTTT; CDR3 protein: CAISKSGSNQPQHF
J gene: TRBJ2-1; CDR3 length: 14; V gene: TRBV20-1; D gene: TRBD2; clone size: few; CDR3 DNA: TGCAGTGCTAGTTGGACTAGCGGGAGCTATGAGCAGTTCTTC; CDR3 protein: CSASWTSGSYEQFF
J gene: TRBJ2-6; CDR3 length: 16; V gene: TRBV5-1; D gene: NA; clone size: few; CDR3 DNA: TGCGCCAGCAGCCCAGAACCTTCCCCCGGGGCCAACGTCCTGACTTTC; CDR3 protein: CASSPEPSPGANVLTF
J gene: TRBJ2-1; CDR3 length: 11; V gene: TRBV27; D gene: NA; clone size: many; CDR3 DNA: TGTGCCAGCAGTTTTGCCCGATTGCAGTTCTTC; CDR3 protein: CASSFARLQFF
J gene: TRBJ2-2; CDR3 length: 16; V gene: TRBV6-2/TRBV6-3; D gene: TRBD1; clone size: many; CDR3 DNA: TGTGCCAGCAGTTACCTTGACAGGGGGCGCACCGGGGAGCTGTTTTTT; CDR3 protein: CASSYLDRGRTGELFF
J gene: TRBJ2-3; CDR3 length: 15; V gene: TRBV5-1; D gene: TRBD2; clone size: NA; CDR3 DNA: TGCGCCAGCAGCCTTCGGACTAGCGGGGGAGATACGCAGTATTTT; CDR3 protein: CASSLRTSGGDTQYF
J gene: TRBJ2-6; CDR3 length: 16; V gene: TRBV25-1; D gene: NA; clone size: few; CDR3 DNA: TGTGCCAGCACCCAGGGGAAATTCTCTGGGGCCAACGTCCTGACTTTC; CDR3 protein: CASTQGKFSGANVLTF
J gene: TRBJ1-2; CDR3 length: 13; V gene: TRBV12-3/TRBV12-4; D gene: NA; clone size: NA; CDR3 DNA: TGTGCCAGCAGTCAGACGGGTAACTATGGCTACACCTTC; CDR3 protein: CASSQTGNYGYTF
J gene: TRBJ2-5; CDR3 length: 13; V gene: TRBV4-3; D gene: NA; clone size: many; CDR3 DNA: TGCGCCAGCAGCCAAGAATTCGGGGAGACCCAGTACTTC; CDR3 protein: CASSQEFGETQYF
J gene: TRBJ2-1; CDR3 length: 14; V gene: TRBV15; D gene: NA; clone size: few; CDR3 DNA: TGTGCCACCAGCATCGGGCCTCCGATTAATGAGCAGTTCTTC; CDR3 protein: CATSIGPPINEQFF
J gene: TRBJ2-5; CDR3 length: 15; V gene: TRBV4-2; D gene: NA; clone size: few; CDR3 DNA: TGTGCCAGCAGCCAAGGGGCAGCTTCCCAAGAGACCCAGTACTTC; CDR3 protein: CASSQGAASQETQYF
J gene: TRBJ2-1; CDR3 length: 15; V gene: TRBV27; D gene: TRBD2; clone size: many; CDR3 DNA: TGTGCCAGCAAGGACTTAGCGGGAGTTGTGAATGAGCAGTTCTTC; CDR3 protein: CASKDLAGVVNEQFF
J gene: TRBJ1-1; CDR3 length: 15; V gene: TRBV7-2; D gene: NA; clone size: few; CDR3 DNA: TGTGCCAGCAGCTTAGAGGCAGGGGTGAGCACTGAAGCTTTCTTT; CDR3 protein: CASSLEAGVSTEAFF
J gene: TRBJ2-1; CDR3 length: 14; V gene: TRBV5-1; D gene: NA; clone size: many; CDR3 DNA: TGCGCCAGCAGCCGACAGAGCTCCTACAATGAGCAGTTCTTC; CDR3 protein: CASSRQSSYNEQFF